This T cell receptor (beta chain) was sequenced during a study of T cell changes during pregnancy in multiple sclerosis. Per the germline V gene, CDR1 is SEHNR and CDR2 is FQNEAQ (reference sequence). V shed 5 bases and J 9 bases; nucleotides not matched to a gene: 11. This CDR3 spans 15 amino acids. Sequencing was performed with immunoSEQ multiplex PCR; in TCRdb, only in-frame clones are kept and a portion is missing. The data hold over 70,000 clones, with 92% observed a single time. The clonotype comes from a female donor in good health, enrolled as a control in a pregnancy study. The chain is built from TRBV7-9 and TRBJ2-1; 9 positions agree with TRBD1. The material sequenced was peripheral blood, taken in the third trimester of pregnancy. CDR3 sequence reads: CASSPIPGQGTEQFF. The CDR3 nucleotides read TGTGCCAGCAGCCCTATCCCGGGACAGGGTACTGAGCAGTTCTTC.